The T cell receptor (beta chain) described here comes from a study of cytomegalovirus exposure and HLA in healthy donors. Study outcomes and limitations: More than 15,000 TCR beta sequences were associated with HLA alleles at 0.05 false discovery rate in a later analysis. Later analysis identified several of the most significant clusters that appeared linked to common viral pathogens.

Note on this clone: The antigen remains undetermined.

The study ran its PCR with 60 Vbeta and 13 Jbeta primers. Libraries were prepared by immunoSEQ multiplex PCR; TCRdb keeps only in-frame clonotypes and omits some of them. The sample has tens of thousands of clones; more than 55% are singletons. Sequenced material: PBMCs. This receptor was obtained from a boy younger than 18 in good health and CMV-seropositive.

The CDR3 DNA sequence: TGTGCCTGGACAACCCTAAGAATGGCTAACTATGGCTACACCTTC. This codes for CAWTTLRMANYGYTF. The J gene is TRBJ1-2, the V gene TRBV30; D unresolved. Germline V gives CDR1 GTSNPN, CDR2 SVGIG (reference sequence). Trimming removed 4 bases from V and 0 bases from J, with 15 bases in between. This CDR3 contains 15 residues.